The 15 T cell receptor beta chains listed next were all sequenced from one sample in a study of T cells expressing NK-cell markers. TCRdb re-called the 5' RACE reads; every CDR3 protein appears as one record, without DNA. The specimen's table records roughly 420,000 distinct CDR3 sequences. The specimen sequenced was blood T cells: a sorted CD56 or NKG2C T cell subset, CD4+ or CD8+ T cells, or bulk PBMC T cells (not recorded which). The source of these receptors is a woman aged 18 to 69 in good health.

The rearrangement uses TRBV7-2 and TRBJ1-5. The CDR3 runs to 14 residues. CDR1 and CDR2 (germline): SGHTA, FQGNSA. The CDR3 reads CASSLVGVYQPQHF.

The CDR3: CASSPDRGREDTQYF. The V call is TRBV12-3 or TRBV12-4, the J call TRBJ2-3; no DNA is available, so the TRBD1 call from TCRdb remains unchecked. The CDR3 is 15 amino acids.

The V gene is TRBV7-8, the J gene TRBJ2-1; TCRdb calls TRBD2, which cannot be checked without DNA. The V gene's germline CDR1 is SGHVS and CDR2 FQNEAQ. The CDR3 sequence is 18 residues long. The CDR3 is CASSSSPGLAGVGNEQFF.

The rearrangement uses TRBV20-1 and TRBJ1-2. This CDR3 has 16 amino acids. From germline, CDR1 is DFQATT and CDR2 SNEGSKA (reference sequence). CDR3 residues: CSAKPASRHDNYGYTF.

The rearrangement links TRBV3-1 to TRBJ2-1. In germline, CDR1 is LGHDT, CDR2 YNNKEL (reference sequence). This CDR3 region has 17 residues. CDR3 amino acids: CASSQDPRTYSYNEQFF.

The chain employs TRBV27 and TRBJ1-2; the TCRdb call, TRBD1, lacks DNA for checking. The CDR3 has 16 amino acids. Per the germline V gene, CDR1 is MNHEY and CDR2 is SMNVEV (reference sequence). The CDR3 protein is CASSAPGTGINYGYTF.

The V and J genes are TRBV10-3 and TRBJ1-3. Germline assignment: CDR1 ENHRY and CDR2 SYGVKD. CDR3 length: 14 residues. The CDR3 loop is CAASQSNSGNTIYF.

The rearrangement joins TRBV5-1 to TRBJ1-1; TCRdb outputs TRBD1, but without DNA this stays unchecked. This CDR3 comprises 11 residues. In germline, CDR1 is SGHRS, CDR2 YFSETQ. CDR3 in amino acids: CASSDGGEAFF.

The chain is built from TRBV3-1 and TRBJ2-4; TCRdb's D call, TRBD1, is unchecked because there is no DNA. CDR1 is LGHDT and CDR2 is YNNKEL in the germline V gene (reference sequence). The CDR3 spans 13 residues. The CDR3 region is CASSSKNRGRLNF.

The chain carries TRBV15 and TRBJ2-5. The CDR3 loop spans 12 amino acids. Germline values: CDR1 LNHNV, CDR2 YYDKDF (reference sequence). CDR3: CATSRALETQYF.

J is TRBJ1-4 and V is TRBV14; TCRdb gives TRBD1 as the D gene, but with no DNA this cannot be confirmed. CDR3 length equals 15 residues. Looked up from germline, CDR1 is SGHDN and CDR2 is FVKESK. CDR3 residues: CASSQSGQGREKLFF.

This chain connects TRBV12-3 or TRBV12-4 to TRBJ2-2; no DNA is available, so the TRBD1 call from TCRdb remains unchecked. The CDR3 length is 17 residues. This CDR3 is CASSSGTGTGFAGELFF.

The CDR3 sequence is CASSPGMTGSGNTIYF. The chain is built from TRBV6-1 and TRBJ1-3; the TRBD1 assignment by TCRdb is unverifiable without DNA. Germline V gives CDR1 MNHNS, CDR2 SASEGT. The CDR3 is 16 amino acids.

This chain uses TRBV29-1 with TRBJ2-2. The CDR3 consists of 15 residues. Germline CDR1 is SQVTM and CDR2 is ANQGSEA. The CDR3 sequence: CSVDRREPTTGELFF.

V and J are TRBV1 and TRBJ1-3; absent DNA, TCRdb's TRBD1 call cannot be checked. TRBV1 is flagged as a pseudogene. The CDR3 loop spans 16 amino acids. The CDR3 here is CTSSQEWGYSGNTIYF.